The clone carrying this T cell receptor (beta chain) showed up many times. Trimming took 1 base from V and 4 from J; bases not matched to a gene: 4. The CDR3 spans 15 residues. Germline CDR1 SQVTM, CDR2 ANQGSEA. Amplified TCR beta CDR3 regions came from RNA transcripts. RT-PCR in the first round (using the HTBI primer set) targeted the TCR CDR3. TCRdb re-analysed the multiplex PCR reads in MiXCR, keeping a single row per CDR3 protein. The table lists some 800,000 distinct CDR3 sequences, 38% of them singletons. This entry belongs to a study of T cells in Graves' hyperthyroidism and ophthalmopathy. The sequence derives from a man between 18 and 35 years old with Graves' hyperthyroidism. The sequencing input was blood. V and J are TRBV29-1 and TRBJ2-5; 12 bases align to TRBD2. As DNA, the CDR3 is TGCAGCGTTGAAGTCCTAGCGGGGGGGTTAGAGACCCAGTACTTC. As protein: CSVEVLAGGLETQYF.